These 13 T cell receptor beta chains were all obtained from the same sample, sequenced in a study of T cell responses to AZD1222 COVID-19 vaccine. Only in-frame clones appear in the TCRdb table, and some are missing; sequencing was by immunoSEQ multiplex PCR. The data contain about 120,000 clones, around 87% of them singletons. This material consisted of peripheral blood, taken on day 0 of AZD1222 vaccination. These receptors were obtained from an adult in good health.

This chain links TRBV12-3 or TRBV12-4 with TRBJ1-1, with D maybe TRBD1 (6 bases). The CDR3 sequence is 13 residues long. V was clipped by 6 bases and J by 5 bases, with 13 bases between them. The CDR3 region is CASSRKTGTEAFF. The CDR3 DNA follows: TGTGCCAGCAGCCGAAAGACAGGAACTGAAGCTTTCTTT.

This chain links TRBV12-3 or TRBV12-4 with TRBJ2-3; no firm D call. V lost 4 bases and J 6 bases, leaving 11 bases between the germline ends. The CDR3 runs 13 residues. CDR3 sequence: CASSSDRADTQYF. In nucleotides, the CDR3 is TGTGCCAGCAGTTCGGACCGGGCCGATACGCAGTATTTT.

This chain's CDR3 is CASSMTGTEAFF. CDR3 in DNA: TGCGCCAGCAGCATGACAGGGACTGAAGCTTTCTTT. V usage is TRBV5-1 and J usage is TRBJ1-1, with TRBD1 matching 7 bases. Trimming took 4 bases from V and 5 from J; bases not matched to a gene: 2. CDR3 size: 12 residues. Germline V gives CDR1 SGHRS, CDR2 YFSETQ.

CDR3 in DNA: TGTGCCAGCAGCCATGCGACAGATACGCAGTATTTT. Translation: CASSHATDTQYF. The gene calls are TRBV3-1 (or the pseudogene TRBV3-2) and TRBJ2-3; no definite D call. The CDR3 has 12 residues. Trimming pared 3 bases from V and 3 bases from J, leaving 4 bases between. From germline, CDR1 is LGHDT and CDR2 YNNKEL (reference sequence).

This chain joins TRBV6-2 or TRBV6-3 and TRBJ2-2; D call uncertain. The V gene lost 0 bases and the J gene lost 6 bases, with 14 bases spanning the gap. CDR1 is MNHEY and CDR2 is SVGEGT in the germline V gene. There are 16 residues in the CDR3. The CDR3 is CASSYSTLVFAGELFF. CDR3 nucleotide sequence: TGTGCCAGCAGTTACTCGACGCTAGTCTTCGCCGGGGAGCTGTTTTTT.

This chain uses TRBV25-1 with TRBJ1-6, with 7 bases matching TRBD1. The CDR3 has 16 amino acids. From germline, CDR1 is MGHDK and CDR2 SYGVNS. Germline trimming cut 4 bases from V and 6 bases from J; bases unmatched to any gene: 9. CDR3 DNA: TGTGCCAGCAGTGGGAGACGGACAGGTCCTAATTCACCCCTCCACTTT. Protein sequence: CASSGRRTGPNSPLHF.

The chain employs TRBV6-5 and TRBJ1-1; 7 bases are a match to TRBD1. The germline gives CDR1 MNHEY, CDR2 SVGAGI. V shed 2 bases and J 0 bases; nucleotides not matched to a gene: 6. The CDR3 consists of 16 residues. This chain's CDR3 is CASSYDRVLLNTEAFF. The DNA of the CDR3 is TGTGCCAGCAGTTACGACAGGGTCCTTCTGAACACTGAAGCTTTCTTT.

The V and J genes are TRBV7-7 and TRBJ1-4; TRBD1 matches 9 bases. Germline CDR1 SSHAT, CDR2 FNYEAQ (reference sequence). The trim removed 5 bases at V and 7 bases at J, leaving 8 bases unmatched. The CDR3 is made up of 15 amino acids. CDR3 in DNA: TGTGCCAGCAGCATCTCGACAGGGGGGCTTGAAAAACTGTTTTTT. This translates into CASSISTGGLEKLFF.

The chain links TRBV11-2 to TRBJ1-1; 8 bases map to TRBD1. J was trimmed by 6 bases and V by 5 bases; bases with no gene match: 11. CDR1 is SGHAT and CDR2 is FQNNGV in the germline V gene. CDR3 length: 15 amino acids. The CDR3 region has the DNA TGTGCCAGCAGCGCTGCCAGGGGGCGAAGGGCTGAAGCTTTCTTT. Translation gives CASSAARGRRAEAFF.

V is TRBV19 and J is TRBJ1-5; the match to TRBD1 covers 7 bases. V was clipped by 2 bases and J by 11 bases; unmatched bases: 15. The CDR3 is 16 residues long. Germline CDR1 is LNHDA and CDR2 is SQIVND (reference sequence). CDR3 sequence (DNA): TGTGCCAGTAGTATAAATAAAGGGGCAGGGGGTCCGTCCCAGCATTTT. It specifies CASSINKGAGGPSQHF.

The CDR3 loop reads CASSYSPRQDNQPQHF. The CDR3 bases are TGTGCCAGCAGTTACTCCCCTCGGCAGGACAATCAGCCCCAGCATTTT. The chain joins TRBV6-5 to TRBJ1-5; unclear D gene. V gave up 0 bases and J gave up 3 bases, with 12 bases separating them. CDR3 size: 16 residues. The germline V gene encodes CDR1 MNHEY and CDR2 SVGAGI.

This clone showed up just once. This rearrangement joins TRBV6-4 to TRBJ1-2; D is perhaps TRBD1 (6 bases). V was cut by 3 bases and J by 4 bases, with 12 bases left in between. Per the germline V gene, CDR1 is MRHNA and CDR2 is SNTAGT. This CDR3 comprises 14 residues. CDR3 sequence: CASSEAGGGYGYTF. Here the CDR3 DNA reads TGTGCCAGCAGTGAAGCGGGGGGCGGCTATGGCTACACCTTC.

The genes are TRBV5-8 and TRBJ1-2; D not resolved. Germline V gene lookup returns CDR1 SGHTS and CDR2 YDEGEE. The CDR3 has 12 residues. Trimming removed 0 bases from V and 6 bases from J, with 6 bases in between. CDR3 nucleotides: TGTGCCAGCAGCTTGGGAGGAGATGGCTACACCTTC. This sequence encodes CASSLGGDGYTF.